What follows describes a single T cell receptor (beta chain). Its cognate antigen is unknown. Patients aged 18 to 65 had newly diagnosed hyperthyroidism of under 2 months' duration. The germline V gene encodes CDR1 MRHNA and CDR2 SNTAGT. The CDR3 contains 15 residues. After removal of 5 bases from V and 6 bases from J, the junction contained 9 bases not matched to a gene. The sample comes from a study of T cells in Graves' hyperthyroidism and ophthalmopathy. Points from the study as a whole: Most thyroid clonotypes expanded above 0.001 were also detected in blood.

RNA transcripts were the template for amplifying TCR beta CDR3 regions. The HTBI primer set was used in a first-round RT-PCR of the TCR CDR3. TCRdb re-called the multiplex PCR reads with MiXCR, one entry per CDR3 protein. The sample carries 700,000 or so distinct CDR3 sequences, 15% to 20% recorded once. The rearrangement uses TRBV6-4 and TRBJ2-7, with 11 bases identical to TRBD2. This clonotype was sampled from a man between 18 and 35 years old with Graves' hyperthyroidism. The source material was blood. Here the CDR3 DNA reads TGTGCCAGCAGTTATTCCCTAGCGGGAGGCTCCGAGCAGTACTTC. Its translation: CASSYSLAGGSEQYF.